Shown below are 20 T cell receptor beta chains from a single sample sequenced in a study of post-analysis software for immune sequencing data. Study-wide findings and caveats: In patients, TRBV5-6, TRBV5-1 and TRBV20-1 belonged to roughly five TRBV segments found more frequently than in controls.

Their cognate antigens are unknown. Unique molecular identifiers featured in each of the TCR beta cDNA libraries. TCRdb recomputed calls from the PCR reads with MiXCR, one row per CDR3 protein. The sample lists 740,000 or so distinct CDR3 sequences, about 53% seen once, with about 4.5% in the top ten. The specimen sequenced was blood. These receptors were taken from a girl aged 10-17 years with multiple sclerosis.

This clonotype turned up a few times. J is TRBJ2-5 and V is TRBV14, with D maybe TRBD2 (7 bases). The J call may be faulty, since TRBJ2-7 better matches the DNA end. Per germline, CDR1 SGHDN and CDR2 FVKESK. The CDR3 runs 16 residues. This CDR3 is CASSPQGGAGPSEQYF. For the CDR3, the DNA is TGTGCCAGCAGCCCCCAAGGGGGGGCCGGTCCATCCGAGCAGTACTTC.

V and J are TRBV29-1 and TRBJ2-7, with a weak D call TRBD2 (6 bases). The CDR3 covers 12 residues. Deletions cut 5 bases from V and 2 bases from J, with 10 bases between. CDR1 SQVTM and CDR2 ANQGSEA come from the germline V gene. The CDR3 is CSVRTNPYEQYF. For the CDR3, the DNA is TGCAGCGTTCGGACTAACCCCTACGAGCAGTACTTC.

A note on this clonotype: The junction and the germline gene differ at one end; a read error may be behind it. The chain links TRBV5-1 to TRBJ2-5, with D perhaps given as TRBD1 or TRBD2 (5 bases each). The germline gives CDR1 SGHRS, CDR2 YFSETQ. The CDR3 is made up of 13 amino acids. The CDR3 here is CASSLTGPETQYF. The CDR3 coding sequence is TGTGCCAGCAGTCTGACGGGACCCGAGACCCAGTACTTC. Together with reference TRBV5-1 and TRBJ2-5, the CDR3 gives the full variable domain: KAGVTQTPRYLIKTRGQQVTLSCSPISGHRSVSWYQQTPGQGLQFLFEYFSETQRNKGNFPGRFSGRQFSNSRSEMNVSTLELGDSALYLCASSLTGPETQYFGPGTRLLVL.

The chain uses TRBV5-6 and TRBJ2-4; TRBD1 might be the D (6 bases). The J call is doubtful: the DNA matches TRBJ2-7 better. Germline values: CDR1 SGHDT, CDR2 YYEEEE. The CDR3 spans 15 residues. The CDR3 loop is CASKPGEKGYSEQYF. The CDR3, as DNA: TGTGCCAGCAAGCCAGGGGAAAAAGGGTACTCCGAGCAGTACTTC.

This clonotype was seen more than once but under ten times. V usage is TRBV14 and J usage is TRBJ1-1, with D unclear. Trimming pared 7 bases from V and 10 bases from J, leaving 22 bases between. The CDR3 length is 14 residues. From germline, CDR1 is SGHDN and CDR2 FVKESK. In nucleotides, the CDR3 is TGTGCCAGCACGGGAATCAACGGCCGACATGGAGCTTTCTTT. Its translation: CASTGINGRHGAFF.

This clonotype was picked up one time. This chain joins TRBV18 and TRBJ2-1, with 7 bases fitting TRBD1. This CDR3 region has 13 residues. Trimming cost V 6 bases and J 6 bases; bases outside gene matches: 5. Germline V gene data show CDR1 as KGHSH and CDR2 as LQKENI. The CDR3 loop is CASSPGQRNEQFF. The DNA for the CDR3 is TGTGCCAGCTCCCCGGGACAGCGCAATGAGCAGTTCTTC.

J is TRBJ2-1 and V is TRBV20-1; a weak D match, TRBD1 (6 bases). Germline lookup yields CDR1 DFQATT and CDR2 SNEGSKA (reference sequence). This CDR3 is 15 amino acids long. Trimming shortened V by 5 bases and J by 2 bases, and 16 bases separated the two germline ends. The CDR3 reads CSAPEGEFTYNEQFF. DNA for the CDR3: TGCAGTGCTCCAGAGGGGGAATTCACCTACAATGAGCAGTTCTTC.

The chain joins TRBV5-5 to TRBJ2-1, with TRBD2 as a possible D gene (5 bases). CDR1 and CDR2 from the germline V gene are SGHKS and YYEKEE (reference sequence). V gave up 4 bases and J gave up 12 bases, with 23 bases separating them. This CDR3 contains 15 residues. CDR3 protein: CASSLGLPVSRGQFF. For the CDR3, the DNA is TGTGCCAGCAGCCTGGGGTTACCGGTTTCTCGGGGGCAGTTCTTC.

V and J are TRBV12-3 or TRBV12-4 and TRBJ2-1, with 7 bases aligning to TRBD2. J gave up 7 bases and V 2 bases, and 20 bases lay outside the gene matches. This CDR3 region has 19 residues. This CDR3 is CASSLPGGRLNAVGNEQFF. The CDR3 DNA sequence: TGTGCCAGCAGTTTACCGGGAGGAAGATTAAATGCGGTTGGAAATGAGCAGTTCTTC.

There are a few counts of this clonotype. The chain joins TRBV7-9 to TRBJ1-1, with D unclear. The V and J ends lost 2 bases and 1 base respectively, with 5 bases between them. The CDR3 covers 13 residues. Per germline, CDR1 SEHNR and CDR2 FQNEAQ (reference sequence). The CDR3 loop is CASSLKSNTEAFF. The CDR3 coding sequence is TGTGCCAGCAGCTTAAAATCGAACACTGAAGCTTTCTTT.

A few counts support this clonotype. The rearrangement joins TRBV6-5 to TRBJ2-4; 8 bases line up with TRBD1. V lost 0 bases, J lost 6 bases, and 4 bases stayed unmatched. Germline V gene sequence: CDR1 MNHEY, CDR2 SVGAGI. There are 15 residues in the CDR3. The CDR3 DNA reads TGTGCCAGCAGTTACTCTTCGACAGGGGCAAACATTCAGTACTTC. Protein: CASSYSSTGANIQYF.

This clonotype was detected only a few times. V usage is TRBV20-1 and J usage is TRBJ2-7, with D tentatively TRBD1 or TRBD2 (5 bases each). The ends were cut back, 0 bases at V and 2 bases at J, with 11 bases in the middle. There are 14 residues in the CDR3. Germline V gene data show CDR1 as DFQATT and CDR2 as SNEGSKA (reference sequence). The DNA of the CDR3 is TGCAGTGCTAGAGATCGGGACCACACCTACGAGCAGTACTTC. Translated, it gives CSARDRDHTYEQYF.

The sample holds a few counts of this clonotype. This rearrangement joins TRBV27 to TRBJ1-2; a possible D gene is TRBD1 (5 bases). The ends were cut back, 3 bases at V and 4 bases at J, with 15 bases in the middle. The CDR3 consists of 15 residues. Looked up from germline, CDR1 is MNHEY and CDR2 is SMNVEV (reference sequence). The CDR3 bases are TGTGCCAGCAGTTTCAGCAGGGTAGGGAGCTATGGCTACACCTTC. Amino acid sequence: CASSFSRVGSYGYTF.

The CDR3 loop reads CSARDLNHEQYF. CDR3 DNA sequence: TGCAGTGCTAGAGATCTGAACCACGAGCAGTACTTC. The chain couples TRBV20-1 to TRBJ2-7; D is uncertain. CDR3 length equals 12 residues. Trimming took off 0 bases at V and 5 bases at J, with 8 bases between the two ends. Germline V gives CDR1 DFQATT, CDR2 SNEGSKA (reference sequence).

This clonotype was observed a few times. This rearrangement joins TRBV5-5 to TRBJ1-1; a weak D match, TRBD1 (6 bases). This CDR3 has 14 residues. Trimming took 0 bases from V and 3 from J, leaving 9 bases between them. Germline V lookup: CDR1 SGHKS, CDR2 YYEKEE (reference sequence). CDR3 DNA sequence: TGTGCCAGCAGCTTGGAGCACAGGGACACTGAAGCTTTCTTT. Its translation: CASSLEHRDTEAFF.

This clonotype was recorded a few times. V usage is TRBV6-6 and J usage is TRBJ1-2; D unresolved. The ends were cut back, 2 bases at V and 6 bases at J, with 13 bases in the middle. CDR3 length: 14 residues. Germline lookup yields CDR1 MNHNY and CDR2 SVGAGI (reference sequence). CDR3 coding DNA: TGTGCCAGCAGTTACGTAGGAGGGTGGGATGGCTACACCTTC. This encodes CASSYVGGWDGYTF.

J is TRBJ2-7 and V is TRBV20-1; D uncertain. The J call is doubtful: the DNA matches TRBJ2-5 better. The CDR3 spans 10 residues. Germline V gene lookup returns CDR1 DFQATT and CDR2 SNEGSKA (reference sequence). The CDR3 is CSAPRETQYF. The CDR3 nucleotides are TGCAGTGCTCCTCGGGAGACCCAGTACTTC.

The chain couples TRBV30 to TRBJ2-6, with D hard to call. The V end lost 3 bases, the J end lost 5 bases, and 20 bases lay between the germline ends. Germline V gene lookup returns CDR1 GTSNPN and CDR2 SVGIG (reference sequence). CDR3 length: 17 residues. The CDR3 DNA is TGTGCCTGGAGGGAATCAATGACGGGCCTCTGGGCCAACGTCCTGACTTTC. Translated, it gives CAWRESMTGLWANVLTF.

V and J are TRBV20-1 and TRBJ2-4, with TRBD1 matching over 8 bases. The DNA end lines up better with TRBJ2-7; the J call may be wrong. The CDR3 totals 15 residues. CDR1 is DFQATT, CDR2 SNEGSKA, per germline (reference sequence). The CDR3 loop reads CSAFGGAGGFYEQYF. The CDR3 DNA reads TGCAGTGCTTTTGGGGGCGCAGGGGGCTTCTACGAGCAGTACTTC.

The gene calls are TRBV29-1 and TRBJ2-2, with D unresolved. The CDR3 length is 12 residues. Trimming removed 4 bases at V and 8 bases at J, with 11 bases between. Germline lookup yields CDR1 SQVTM and CDR2 ANQGSEA. CDR3 residues: CSVGHTPGELFF. The CDR3, as DNA: TGCAGCGTTGGCCACACTCCGGGGGAGCTGTTTTTT.